The TCR beta chain described here comes from a study of PD-1 blockade in classical Hodgkin lymphoma. The method was immunoSEQ multiplex PCR; TCRdb's version includes in-frame clones alone and lacks a portion of them. The table records roughly 100,000 clones, around 78% of them present only once. Notes on the study in general: TCR diversity rose significantly by C4D1 in CD4+ but not CD8+ cells.

The V and J ends lost 5 bases and 2 bases, in that order; junction bases with no gene match: 3. Looked up from germline, CDR1 is SNHLY and CDR2 is FYNNEI. The CDR3 totals 14 residues. This clone was counted between two and nine times. What it binds is unknown. Regarding time point: cycle 4 day 1 (C4D1), after five to seven weeks of nivolumab. All patients experienced relapse after autologous stem cell transplantation, and brentuximab vedotin exposure was variable. The chain recombines TRBV2 with TRBJ2-5, with TRBD1 matching over 9 bases. This receptor was obtained from a human donor with classical Hodgkin lymphoma. Sample: peripheral blood mononuclear cells (PBMCs), taken before the fourth cycle of nivolumab. DNA for the CDR3: TGTGCCAGCAGTCCCGGGACAGGGCAAGAGACCCAGTACTTC. This sequence encodes CASSPGTGQETQYF. The full variable domain, with the rest looked up from reference TRBV2 and TRBJ2-5, is EPEVTQTPSHQVTQMGQEVILRCVPISNHLYFYWYRQILGQKVEFLVSFYNNEISEKSEIFDDQFSVERPDGSNFTLKIRSTKLEDSAMYFCASSPGTGQETQYFGPGTRLLVL.